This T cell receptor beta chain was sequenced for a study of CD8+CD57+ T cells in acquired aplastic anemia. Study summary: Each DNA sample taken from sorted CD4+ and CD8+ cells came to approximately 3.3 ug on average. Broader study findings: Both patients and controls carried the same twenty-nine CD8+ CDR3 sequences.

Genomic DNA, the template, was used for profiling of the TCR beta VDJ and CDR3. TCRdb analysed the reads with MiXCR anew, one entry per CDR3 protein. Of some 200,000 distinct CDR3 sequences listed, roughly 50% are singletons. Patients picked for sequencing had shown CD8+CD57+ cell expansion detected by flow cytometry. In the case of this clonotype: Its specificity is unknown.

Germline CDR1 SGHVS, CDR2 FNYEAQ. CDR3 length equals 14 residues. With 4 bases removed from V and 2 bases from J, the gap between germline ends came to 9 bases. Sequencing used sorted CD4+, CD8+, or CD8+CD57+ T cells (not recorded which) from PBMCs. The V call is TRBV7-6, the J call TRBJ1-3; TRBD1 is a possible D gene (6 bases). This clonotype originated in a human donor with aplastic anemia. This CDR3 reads CASSSHRAGNTIYF. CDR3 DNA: TGTGCCAGCAGCTCCCACAGGGCTGGAAACACCATATATTTT.